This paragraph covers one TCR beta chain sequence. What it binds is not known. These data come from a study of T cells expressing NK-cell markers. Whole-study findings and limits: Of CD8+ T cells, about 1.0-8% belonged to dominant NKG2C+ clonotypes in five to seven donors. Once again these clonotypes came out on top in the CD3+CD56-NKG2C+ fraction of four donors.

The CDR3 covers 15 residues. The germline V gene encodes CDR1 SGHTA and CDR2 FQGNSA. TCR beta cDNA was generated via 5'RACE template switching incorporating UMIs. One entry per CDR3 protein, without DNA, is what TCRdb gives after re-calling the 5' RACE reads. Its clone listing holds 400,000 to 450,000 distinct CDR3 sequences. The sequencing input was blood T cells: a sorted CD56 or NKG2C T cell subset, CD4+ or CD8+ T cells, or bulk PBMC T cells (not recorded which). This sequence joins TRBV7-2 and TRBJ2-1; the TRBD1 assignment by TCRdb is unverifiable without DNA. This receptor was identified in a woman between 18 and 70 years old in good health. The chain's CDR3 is CATSPGEPLSGEQFF.